These 11 T cell receptor beta chains came from one sample sequenced in a study of OX40 agonist ivuxolimab in advanced cancers. This table comes from immunoSEQ multiplex PCR, and its TCRdb copy is limited to in-frame clones, with some not included. The table shows about 80,000 clones, with 80% to 90% occurring only once. The starting material was CD4+ or CD8+ T cells sorted from blood, obtained in a trial of the OX40 agonist ivuxolimab. The receptor source for this set is an adult with an advanced solid tumor such as melanoma, head and neck, liver or kidney cancer.

This clone showed up just a few times. The J gene is TRBJ1-1, the V gene TRBV7-9, with 8 bases aligning to TRBD1. The V gene end was trimmed by 3 bases and the J gene end by 0 bases; junction bases not matched to a gene: 3. Germline V gives CDR1 SEHNR, CDR2 FQNEAQ (reference sequence). The CDR3 runs to 15 residues. The CDR3 sequence: CASSFGTGLNTEAFF. As DNA, the CDR3 is TGTGCCAGCAGCTTTGGGACAGGACTGAACACTGAAGCTTTCTTT.

The V gene is TRBV19, the J gene TRBJ1-1, with D perhaps matching TRBD1 (6 bases). Trimming shortened V by 7 bases and J by 5 bases, and 14 bases separated the two germline ends. The CDR3 contains 13 residues. In germline, CDR1 is LNHDA, CDR2 SQIVND (reference sequence). CDR3 region: CASKNREGTEAFF. In nucleotides, the CDR3 is TGTGCCAGTAAAAACAGGGAGGGTACTGAAGCTTTCTTT.

This clone came up once. This chain uses TRBV5-5 with TRBJ1-5, with D hard to call. Trimming removed 2 bases from V and 0 bases from J, with 9 bases in between. The CDR3 length is 15 residues. The germline V gene has CDR1 SGHKS and CDR2 YYEKEE (reference sequence). The CDR3 sequence is CASSLWENSNQPQHF. The CDR3 nucleotides are TGTGCCAGCAGCTTATGGGAAAATAGCAATCAGCCCCAGCATTTT.

The CDR3 DNA reads TGTGCCAGCAGCCTCTCTCCGACAGGCATGAACACTGAAGCTTTCTTT. It is translated as CASSLSPTGMNTEAFF. This rearrangement joins TRBV5-5 to TRBJ1-1, with D possibly matching TRBD1 (6 bases). The V and J ends lost 4 bases and 0 bases respectively, with 16 bases between them. CDR1 is SGHKS and CDR2 is YYEKEE in the germline V gene (reference sequence). CDR3 length: 16 residues.

The chain is built from TRBV5-8 and TRBJ1-1, with a tentative D call TRBD1 (6 bases). In germline, CDR1 is SGHTS, CDR2 YDEGEE. This CDR3 spans 13 amino acids. The V end was cut by 5 bases, the J end by 1 base, with 9 bases between. CDR3 sequence (DNA): TGTGCCAGCAGAGCCAGGGGGAACACTGAAGCTTTCTTT. It codes for CASRARGNTEAFF.

The genes are TRBV4-3 and TRBJ2-5; D gene unclear. CDR3 length: 16 amino acids. Trimming cost V 0 bases and J 5 bases, with 16 bases left between them. The germline V gene encodes CDR1 LGHNA and CDR2 YSLEER. This CDR3 is CASSQDAGFHGETQYF. In DNA form, the CDR3 reads TGCGCCAGCAGCCAAGATGCTGGGTTTCATGGGGAGACCCAGTACTTC.

This chain links TRBV5-1 with TRBJ1-6; D is ambiguous. Germline V gene sequence: CDR1 SGHRS, CDR2 YFSETQ. The V and J ends lost 0 bases and 7 bases respectively, with 8 bases between them. This CDR3 region has 14 residues. The CDR3 sequence: CASSLELSNSPLHF. CDR3 bases: TGCGCCAGCAGCTTGGAACTCAGCAATTCACCCCTCCACTTT.

The chain links TRBV5-1 to TRBJ2-5, with TRBD2 matching 8 bases. Germline loops: CDR1 SGHRS, CDR2 YFSETQ. J gave up 2 bases and V 0 bases, and 3 bases lay outside the gene matches. This CDR3 is built from 15 residues. CDR3 sequence: CASSLGSGVQETQYF. CDR3 bases: TGCGCCAGCAGCTTGGGTAGCGGGGTTCAAGAGACCCAGTACTTC.

The V gene is TRBV9, the J gene TRBJ1-2; 10 bases agree with TRBD1. The CDR3 is 14 residues long. J lost 1 base, V lost 9 bases, and 6 bases had no gene match. Germline CDR1 and CDR2: SGDLS and YYNGEE. The CDR3 reads CATTRDRGNYGYTF. DNA for the CDR3: TGTGCCACCACCCGGGACAGGGGTAACTATGGCTACACCTTC.

This clone has just one count. The genes are TRBV28 and TRBJ2-7, with a tentative D call TRBD2 (6 bases). With 7 bases removed from V and 4 bases from J, the gap between germline ends came to 8 bases. Germline values: CDR1 MDHEN, CDR2 SYDVKM. CDR3 length: 11 residues. The chain's CDR3 is CASTGGYEQYF. In nucleotides, the CDR3 is TGTGCCAGCACCGGAGGGTACGAGCAGTACTTC.

The chain links TRBV2 to TRBJ2-7; D gene uncertain. The germline V and J ends were trimmed by 2 bases and 6 bases, with 11 bases remaining between them. The CDR3 is 13 residues long. Germline CDR1 SNHLY, CDR2 FYNNEI. CDR3 in amino acids: CASSESDVGEQYF. CDR3 nucleotide sequence: TGTGCCAGCAGTGAATCGGACGTAGGCGAGCAGTACTTC.